Each of the 7 T cell receptor beta chains below was sequenced from the same sample in a study of T cells after yellow fever vaccination. One entry per CDR3 protein results from TCRdb running MiXCR on the 5' RACE reads. The sample lists about 220,000 distinct CDR3 sequences, under 3.5% occurring once. The sequencing here drew on CD4+ T cells sorted from PBMCs, taken 10 days after the yellow fever booster vaccination. The receptors originated from a man aged 18 to 29 who received the YFV17D yellow fever vaccine.

This clonotype occurred many times. The genes are TRBV5-6 and TRBJ2-5; D unresolved. The germline V gene encodes CDR1 SGHDT and CDR2 YYEEEE. Trimming left V 0 bases short and J 9 bases short, with 9 bases between. The CDR3 runs 12 residues. The CDR3 nucleotides are TGTGCCAGCAGCTTGGTTTCCGATCCCCAGTACTTC. Encoded protein: CASSLVSDPQYF.

This clonotype showed up just a few times. The rearrangement joins TRBV20-1 to TRBJ1-5; D perhaps matches TRBD1 (6 bases). V lost 0 bases, J lost 3 bases, and 12 bases lay in between. Germline V gives CDR1 DFQATT, CDR2 SNEGSKA (reference sequence). The CDR3 loop spans 15 amino acids. CDR3 DNA sequence: TGCAGTGCTAGAGAAATTCAGGGGAACAATCAGCCCCAGCATTTT. It encodes CSAREIQGNNQPQHF.

This clonotype was observed at least ten times. The chain carries TRBV23-1 and TRBJ2-7; unclear D gene. TRBV23-1 is marked as an open reading frame, function uncertain. This CDR3 is 12 amino acids long. The V and J ends lost 4 bases and 3 bases respectively, with 7 bases between them. The CDR3 here is CASSLGDYEQYF. The CDR3 region has the DNA TGCGCCAGCAGTCTAGGTGACTACGAGCAGTACTTC.

This clonotype was seen many times. The J gene is TRBJ2-1, the V gene TRBV10-3, with TRBD2 matching over 9 bases. The V and J ends lost 3 bases and 6 bases, in that order; junction bases with no gene match: 3. Germline V gene data show CDR1 as ENHRY and CDR2 as SYGVKD. The CDR3 has 14 amino acids. The CDR3 is CAISDGGGGNEQFF. The CDR3 nucleotides read TGTGCCATCAGTGATGGCGGGGGGGGCAATGAGCAGTTCTTC.

DNA of the CDR3: TGTGCCTGGAGCGTTAGGGGGGGACTAGCGGGGACTGAGCAGTTCTTC. Protein product: CAWSVRGGLAGTEQFF. J is TRBJ2-1 and V is TRBV30, with 13 nucleotides matching TRBD2. The length of the CDR3 is 16 residues. Losses at the gene ends were 3 bases for V and 9 bases for J; bases not matched to a gene: 11. Germline V gene data show CDR1 as GTSNPN and CDR2 as SVGIG (reference sequence). The variable domain in full, with the rest retrieved from reference TRBV30 and TRBJ2-1, is SQTIHQWPATLVQPVGSPLSLECTVEGTSNPNLYWYRQAAGRGLQLLFYSVGIGQISSEVPQNLSASRPQDRQFILSSKKLLLSDSGFYLCAWSVRGGLAGTEQFFGPGTRLTVL.

The V and J genes are TRBV20-1 and TRBJ1-4; TRBD1 aligns across 10 bases. Trimming took 4 bases from V and 11 from J; bases not matched to a gene: 13. Germline CDR1 reads DFQATT; CDR2 reads SNEGSKA (reference sequence). CDR3 length: 15 residues. The CDR3 spells CSATPSGTGVRKLFF. The CDR3 bases are TGCAGTGCTACACCCTCCGGGACAGGGGTCCGGAAACTGTTTTTT.

This clonotype was seen many times. The rearrangement joins TRBV11-2 to TRBJ2-7; TRBD1 matches at 9 bases. Unmatched junction bases numbered 8, after V lost 6 bases and J lost 2 bases. This CDR3 is built from 15 residues. The germline V gene encodes CDR1 SGHAT and CDR2 FQNNGV. This CDR3 reads CASRAPGQGTYEQYF. DNA of the CDR3: TGTGCCAGCAGAGCTCCCGGACAGGGGACCTACGAGCAGTACTTC.